The T cell receptor (beta chain) under discussion was sequenced for a study of Tregs in tolerant kidney transplant recipients. General observations from the study: Few patients were studied, so findings need validation in larger groups. Changing PCR primers prevented nucleotide comparison between some patients' samples.

The assay was immunoSEQ multiplex PCR, and TCRdb's table has in-frame clones only and misses some. The data hold more than 70,000 clones, with about 91% observed a single time. Turning to this clone: Its matching antigen is unknown.

CDR3 size: 14 residues. Trimming removed 0 bases at V and 10 bases at J, with 13 bases between. CDR1 is SGHTA, CDR2 FQGNSA, per germline. Mixed chimerism was transient after nonmyeloablative marrow transplants from related graft donors. V is TRBV7-2 and J is TRBJ2-1; D gene ambiguous. Sequencing used CD4+ T cells from blood (PBMCs), obtained 24 months after the transplant. This TCR derives from a human patient who received a combined kidney and bone marrow transplant. A subset of T cells may come from the graft donor. CDR3 amino acids: CASSLAIRSGEQFF. Here the CDR3 DNA reads TGTGCCAGCAGCTTAGCAATCAGGTCCGGCGAGCAGTTCTTC.